The 3 T cell receptor beta chains in this list originate from one sample, sequenced in a study of vaccination and CD4 T cells after COVID-19. The treatment denotes: approximately 9-day PBMC culture with coronavirus spike peptide pools or control peptides (ViraFEST assay). Antigens of these TCRs are unknown. The study sequenced cultured CD4+ T cell DNA using the Oncomine TCR Beta short-read assay. MiXCR, applied by TCRdb to the PCR reads, yields one record per CDR3 protein. The data show 15,000 to 25,000 distinct CDR3 sequences, with 60% seen just once and 8% to 9.5% held by the top ten. Sequences were derived from CD4+ T cells from blood, cultured in vitro, sampled after SARS-CoV-2 vaccination. The receptors shown here come from a human donor who had recovered from COVID-19.

This chain uses TRBV19 with TRBJ2-3; 10 bases agree with TRBD1. Losses at the gene ends were 9 bases for V and 5 bases for J; bases not matched to a gene: 5. Germline V gene lookup returns CDR1 LNHDA and CDR2 SQIVND (reference sequence). This CDR3 comprises 13 residues. CDR3: CASGQGGIDTQYF. The DNA of the CDR3 is TGTGCCAGCGGACAGGGGGGGATAGATACGCAGTATTTT.

This sequence joins TRBV5-1 and TRBJ1-1; the D gene is possibly TRBD1 (6 bases). CDR1 and CDR2 (germline): SGHRS, YFSETQ. The CDR3 runs to 15 residues. With 0 bases removed from V and 1 base from J, the gap between germline ends came to 10 bases. The CDR3 nucleotides read TGCGCCAGCAGCTTGGCCGGGACAAGGAACACTGAAGCTTTCTTT. Translated, it gives CASSLAGTRNTEAFF. The full variable domain, rest sourced from reference TRBV5-1 and TRBJ1-1, is KAGVTQTPRYLIKTRGQQVTLSCSPISGHRSVSWYQQTPGQGLQFLFEYFSETQRNKGNFPGRFSGRQFSNSRSEMNVSTLELGDSALYLCASSLAGTRNTEAFFGQGTRLTVV.

This clonotype was seen a handful of times. The V gene is TRBV11-3, the J gene TRBJ2-7; D possibly corresponds to TRBD1 (5 bases). Trimming shortened V by 0 bases and J by 9 bases, and 12 bases separated the two germline ends. CDR1 and CDR2 from the germline V gene are SGHNT and YENEEA. There are 13 residues in the CDR3. The CDR3 is CASSLDPQGWQYF. In DNA form, the CDR3 reads TGTGCCAGCAGCTTAGATCCGCAGGGCTGGCAGTACTTC.